This T cell receptor beta chain was recorded in a study of technical replicates of blood from several donors. Sequenced by immunoSEQ multiplex PCR; TCRdb stores in-frame clones only, minus some. The data show 87,000 or so clones, around 93% seen once. The CDR3 loop spans 14 amino acids. Trimming took 2 bases from V and 5 from J, leaving 15 bases between them. The germline V gene has CDR1 SQVTM and CDR2 ANQGSEA. The rearrangement uses TRBV29-1 and TRBJ1-2; no reliable D call. Sequencing used T cells isolated from PBMCs. The receptor was derived from a human donor in good health. CDR3 nucleotide sequence: TGCAGCGTTGAATTGGGTGACATACCTTATGGCTACACCTTC. Its translation: CSVELGDIPYGYTF. The variable domain in full, completed from reference TRBV29-1 and TRBJ1-2, reads SAVISQKPSRDICQRGTSLTIQCQVDSQVTMMFWYRQQPGQSLTLIATANQGSEATYESGFVIDKFPISRPNLTFSTLTVSNMSPEDSSIYLCSVELGDIPYGYTFGSGTRLTVV.